This TCR beta chain was obtained from a study of T cell responses to AZD1222 COVID-19 vaccine. Findings of the study overall: Researchers report vaccine-associated CD4 TCRs spanning spike, with dominance at 160-218 and 743-854. Donors skewed white British and female; clonal diversity was possibly underestimated.

Germline V CDR1 and CDR2: SGHAT, FQNNGV. Deletions cut 0 bases from V and 4 bases from J, with 10 bases between. This CDR3 comprises 16 residues. Worth noting for this clone: Antigen unknown.

Produced via immunoSEQ multiplex PCR; TCRdb's table is partial and in-frame only. This table has about 110,000 clones, approximately 92% appearing once. The receptor was derived from an adult who received the AZD1222 COVID-19 vaccine. Sample: peripheral blood, taken 28 days after the second AZD1222 dose. The rearrangement links TRBV11-2 to TRBJ2-6; no reliable D call. The CDR3 DNA is TGTGCCAGCAGCTTAGATCTTCCCCTCGGGGCCAACGTCCTGACTTTC. Its protein product is CASSLDLPLGANVLTF.